A selection of T cell receptor beta chains follows, all from one sample in a study of blood T cell repertoires in COVID-19. Clones were sequenced by immunoSEQ multiplex PCR, and TCRdb holds only the in-frame ones, with some missing. The sample yields approximately 140,000 clones, 84% seen once. The specimen sequenced was peripheral blood. Receptor source: a human donor in a cohort sampled during active COVID-19. CDR3s include the opening cysteine and the closing phenylalanine or tryptophan. Each record gives: J gene, D gene, clone size, V gene, CDR3 DNA, CDR3 protein. D genes are given only for firm matches. Clone size is not always given. Where it is, it says once, few, many or a class for expanded clones.

>TRBJ1-5|-|many|TRBV25-1
TGTGCCAGCAGTGCTTCGGACAGAAACAATCAGCCCCAGCATTTT
CASSASDRNNQPQHF
>TRBJ2-7|TRBD1|-|TRBV5-1
TGCGCCAGCAACCCCGGACAGGGGACCCACGAGCAGTACTTC
CASNPGQGTHEQYF
>TRBJ2-7|TRBD2|-|TRBV9
TGTGCCAGCAGCGCCGGTAGCGGACTAGCGGGGGGCTCCTACGAGCAGTACTTC
CASSAGSGLAGGSYEQYF
>TRBJ2-5|-|-|TRBV6-6
TGTGCCAGCAGTTACGAGGAAGGCCTCCCGGAGACCCAGTACTTC
CASSYEEGLPETQYF
>TRBJ1-5|-|-|TRBV7-2
TGTGCCAGCAGCTTGACTTCCGGGAATCAGCCCCAGCATTTT
CASSLTSGNQPQHF
>TRBJ1-2|-|-|TRBV18
TGTGCCAGCTCCGGGGGTACCTATGGCTACACCTTC
CASSGGTYGYTF
>TRBJ1-1|-|-|TRBV6-2/TRBV6-3
TGTGCCAGCAGTACGCTTCGACAGGAAGCTTTCTTT
CASSTLRQEAFF
>TRBJ2-1|TRBD1|few|TRBV4-1
TGCGCCAGCAGGCAGACCGGGACAGGGGAGCAGTTCTTC
CASRQTGTGEQFF
>TRBJ1-3|-|-|TRBV7-3
TGTGCCAGCAGCTTAGGTCCCTCAGGGGCCTCTGGAAACACCATATATTTT
CASSLGPSGASGNTIYF
>TRBJ1-5|-|-|TRBV6-2/TRBV6-3
TGTGCCAGCAGTTACGGGCAGGGGAGTGGCAATCAGCCCCAGCATTTT
CASSYGQGSGNQPQHF
>TRBJ1-2|TRBD1|-|TRBV7-8
TGTGCCAGCAGCTTATACGGACAGGACTATGGCTACACCTTC
CASSLYGQDYGYTF
>TRBJ2-7|TRBD1|-|TRBV11-2
TGTGCCAGCAGCCCAACAGGGGGCAACGAGCAGTACTTC
CASSPTGGNEQYF
>TRBJ2-4|-|-|TRBV19
TGTGCCAGTAGTGCTACAGACAGGATAGCCAAAAACATTCAGTACTTC
CASSATDRIAKNIQYF
>TRBJ2-7|TRBD2|-|TRBV3-1/TRBV3-2
TGTGCCAGCAGCCAAGATATCGGGGGGGTTTACGAGCAGTACTTC
CASSQDIGGVYEQYF
>TRBJ2-2|-|-|TRBV2
TGTGCCAGCAAAAAGGAAGGGGCCCAATCCTACGGGGAGCTGTTTTTT
CASKKEGAQSYGELFF
>TRBJ1-1|-|few|TRBV11-3
TGTGCCAGCAGCTTGGGGAGAGGGAACACTGAAGCTTTCTTT
CASSLGRGNTEAFF
>TRBJ2-7|-|-|TRBV2
TGTGCCAGCAGGATCCGGGGAAACTACGAGCAGTACTTC
CASRIRGNYEQYF
>TRBJ2-7|TRBD1|-|TRBV14
TGTGCCAGCAGCCAAGATGGGACAGGGGGCTTTTACGAGCAGTACTTC
CASSQDGTGGFYEQYF
>TRBJ1-5|TRBD1|-|TRBV30
TGTGCCGAATCCCAGGGGGATAGCAATCAGCCCCAGCATTTT
CAESQGDSNQPQHF
>TRBJ2-7|-|-|TRBV21-1
TGTGCCAGCAGAGTGGAGCCAGGGATCGAGCAGTACTTC
CASRVEPGIEQYF
>TRBJ1-5|-|-|TRBV5-5
TGTGCCAGCAGCCTACGACAGGAGTCTGGCAATCAGCCCCAGCATTTT
CASSLRQESGNQPQHF
>TRBJ1-2|-|-|TRBV4-1
TGCGCCAGCAGCCAAGAGGGGCCGGGGGTGCGGAACTATGGCTACACCTTC
CASSQEGPGVRNYGYTF
>TRBJ1-6|TRBD1|-|TRBV29-1
TGCAGCATTGGCGACAGGGATAGAGAATCACCCCTCCACTTT
CSIGDRDRESPLHF
>TRBJ2-6|-|many|TRBV15
TGTGCCACCAGCAGAGATCTCCCTGACGTTCAGGTCGTCCTGACTTTC
CATSRDLPDVQVVLTF
>TRBJ1-2|-|-|TRBV20-1
TGCAGTGCCCTAGACCTCTATGGCTACACCTTC
CSALDLYGYTF
>TRBJ2-1|-|-|TRBV18
TGTGCCAGCTCACCCTCCTGGGGGGAAGCCTACAATGAGCAGTTCTTC
CASSPSWGEAYNEQFF